The rows below give T cell receptor beta chains drawn from one sample of a study of naive and memory T cell subsets. TCRdb processed the UMI-ligation and nested PCR reads anew with MiXCR; each CDR3 protein has one entry. The data show tens of thousands of distinct CDR3 sequences, with about 10% seen just once and about 1.3% held by the top ten. Sample: naive CD8+ T cells from blood. All receptors derive from a human donor in good health. Both conserved end residues are part of each CDR3. The order of the fields is CDR3 DNA, CDR3 protein, V gene, D gene, J gene, clone size, CDR3 length. D genes are given only for firm matches. Clone size is stated in some rows and not others, as once, few, many or a class when expanded.

CDR3 DNA: TGTGCCAGCAGCTTAGCCGGGGGTAGTAATTCACCCCTCCACTTT
CDR3 protein: CASSLAGGSNSPLHF
V gene: TRBV7-6
D gene: .
J gene: TRBJ1-6
clone size: .
CDR3 length: 15

CDR3 DNA: TGTGCCAGCAGCTTAGCCACCACGTCAGGGGGTGGCGGCTACACCTTC
CDR3 protein: CASSLATTSGGGGYTF
V gene: TRBV7-2
D gene: TRBD1
J gene: TRBJ1-2
clone size: .
CDR3 length: 16

CDR3 DNA: TGTGCCAGCAGTTACTTGGGGAAAAATCAGCCCCAGCATTTT
CDR3 protein: CASSYLGKNQPQHF
V gene: TRBV6-5
D gene: .
J gene: TRBJ1-5
clone size: .
CDR3 length: 14

CDR3 DNA: TGTGCCAGCAGCCCTCGGACTAGCGGGAGGAGCTACAATGAGCAGTTCTTC
CDR3 protein: CASSPRTSGRSYNEQFF
V gene: TRBV5-6
D gene: TRBD2
J gene: TRBJ2-1
clone size: many
CDR3 length: 17

CDR3 DNA: TGTGCCAGCAGCCCGACCGGGACATTCTACGAGCAGTACTTC
CDR3 protein: CASSPTGTFYEQYF
V gene: TRBV13
D gene: .
J gene: TRBJ2-7
clone size: few
CDR3 length: 14

CDR3 DNA: TGTGCCAGCATAAGGGGGGGCTTGTCAGATACGCAGTATTTT
CDR3 protein: CASIRGGLSDTQYF
V gene: TRBV27
D gene: .
J gene: TRBJ2-3
clone size: few
CDR3 length: 14

CDR3 DNA: TGTGCCAGCAGATACGGGACGGGGGCTGGTGAGCAGTTCTTC
CDR3 protein: CASRYGTGAGEQFF
V gene: TRBV14
D gene: .
J gene: TRBJ2-1
clone size: few
CDR3 length: 14

CDR3 DNA: TGCAGTGCTAGAGGAGGTACAGATACGCAGTATTTT
CDR3 protein: CSARGGTDTQYF
V gene: TRBV20-1
D gene: .
J gene: TRBJ2-3
clone size: many
CDR3 length: 12

CDR3 DNA: TGTGCCAGCAGTTTATTAGGTGGAGACACTGAAGCTTTCTTT
CDR3 protein: CASSLLGGDTEAFF
V gene: TRBV28
D gene: .
J gene: TRBJ1-1
clone size: .
CDR3 length: 14

CDR3 DNA: TGTGCCAGCAGTTTTGGGGTAAATGAGCAGTTCTTC
CDR3 protein: CASSFGVNEQFF
V gene: TRBV27
D gene: .
J gene: TRBJ2-1
clone size: many
CDR3 length: 12

CDR3 DNA: TGTGCCAGCAGCAGAGCGGGAATCTGGTACGAGCAGTACTTC
CDR3 protein: CASSRAGIWYEQYF
V gene: TRBV9
D gene: TRBD2
J gene: TRBJ2-7
clone size: .
CDR3 length: 14

CDR3 DNA: TGTGCCAGCACCCACGGTGGGCTAACCAATGAGCAGTTCTTC
CDR3 protein: CASTHGGLTNEQFF
V gene: TRBV6-5
D gene: .
J gene: TRBJ2-1
clone size: many
CDR3 length: 14

CDR3 DNA: TGTGCCAGCTCACTTGGGACTAGCGATCCCCACGAGCAGTACTTC
CDR3 protein: CASSLGTSDPHEQYF
V gene: TRBV18
D gene: TRBD2
J gene: TRBJ2-7
clone size: many
CDR3 length: 15

CDR3 DNA: TGTGCCAGCAGTCCCTCCAGCGGGAATACGCAGTATTTT
CDR3 protein: CASSPSSGNTQYF
V gene: TRBV28
D gene: TRBD2
J gene: TRBJ2-3
clone size: few
CDR3 length: 13

CDR3 DNA: TGTGCCAGCAGTTACTCCCGTTACGAGCAGTACTTC
CDR3 protein: CASSYSRYEQYF
V gene: TRBV6-5
D gene: .
J gene: TRBJ2-7
clone size: few
CDR3 length: 12

CDR3 DNA: TGTGCCACCAGTGATCATACTGGACAAAACTACAATGAGCAGTTCTTC
CDR3 protein: CATSDHTGQNYNEQFF
V gene: TRBV24-1
D gene: .
J gene: TRBJ2-1
clone size: few
CDR3 length: 16

CDR3 DNA: TGTGCCACCAGTGATCCGGCCGGGACGCAGTATTTT
CDR3 protein: CATSDPAGTQYF
V gene: TRBV24-1
D gene: .
J gene: TRBJ2-3
clone size: few
CDR3 length: 12

CDR3 DNA: TGTGCCAGCAGTTTAACCGTAAGCACAGATACGCAGTATTTT
CDR3 protein: CASSLTVSTDTQYF
V gene: TRBV12-3/TRBV12-4
D gene: .
J gene: TRBJ2-3
clone size: many
CDR3 length: 14

CDR3 DNA: TGCAGCGTTAATTATGGCACAGATACGCAGTATTTT
CDR3 protein: CSVNYGTDTQYF
V gene: TRBV29-1
D gene: .
J gene: TRBJ2-3
clone size: many
CDR3 length: 12

CDR3 DNA: TGTGCCAGCAGCTCCGATGGGGTGGAGCAGTTCTTC
CDR3 protein: CASSSDGVEQFF
V gene: TRBV7-9
D gene: .
J gene: TRBJ2-1
clone size: .
CDR3 length: 12

CDR3 DNA: TGTGCCAGCAGTTACATGACAGGGGGTGAGCAGTACTTC
CDR3 protein: CASSYMTGGEQYF
V gene: TRBV6-6
D gene: TRBD1
J gene: TRBJ2-7
clone size: .
CDR3 length: 13

CDR3 DNA: TGTGCCAGCAGCATGGAATTGAAACGTCAGTTCTTC
CDR3 protein: CASSMELKRQFF
V gene: TRBV12-3/TRBV12-4
D gene: .
J gene: TRBJ2-1
clone size: .
CDR3 length: 12

CDR3 DNA: TGTGCCAGCAGTCCCCCCGGGACAGGGGGCGAGCAGTACTTC
CDR3 protein: CASSPPGTGGEQYF
V gene: TRBV28
D gene: TRBD1
J gene: TRBJ2-7
clone size: .
CDR3 length: 14

CDR3 DNA: TGTGCCAGCAGCTCGGGCCCCCGGGACAGGGAAGAGACCCAGTACTTC
CDR3 protein: CASSSGPRDREETQYF
V gene: TRBV7-9
D gene: TRBD1
J gene: TRBJ2-5
clone size: .
CDR3 length: 16

CDR3 DNA: TGTGCCAGCAGGCATGGACTAGCGGGAGGCGGCACCTACAATGAGCAGTTCTTC
CDR3 protein: CASRHGLAGGGTYNEQFF
V gene: TRBV6-4
D gene: TRBD2
J gene: TRBJ2-1
clone size: many
CDR3 length: 18